These T cell receptor beta chains were read from a single sample in a study of control samples from healthy donors and cancer patients. Repertoires were generated with immunoSEQ multiplex PCR, while TCRdb's copy carries only in-frame clones and drops some. The sample consists of roughly 49,000 clones, over 85% of them appearing once. The sequenced material came from PBMCs. The receptors stem from a man in his thirties or forties with colorectal cancer. Both conserved end residues are part of each CDR3. D genes are given only for firm matches. Clone size is stated in some rows and not others, as once, few, many or a class when expanded.

V gene: TRBV2
clone size: .
CDR3 length: 13
D gene: .
J gene: TRBJ1-1
CDR3 protein: CASIGEGRAEAFF
CDR3 DNA: TGTGCCAGCATAGGGGAAGGGAGGGCTGAAGCTTTCTTT

V gene: TRBV5-5
clone size: .
CDR3 length: 16
D gene: TRBD1
J gene: TRBJ1-1
CDR3 protein: CASSLMGTVVGEEAFF
CDR3 DNA: TGTGCCAGCAGCTTGATGGGGACAGTTGTGGGGGAAGAAGCTTTCTTT

V gene: TRBV7-9
clone size: .
CDR3 length: 13
D gene: .
J gene: TRBJ2-2
CDR3 protein: CAIPVRGPGELFF
CDR3 DNA: TGTGCCATACCAGTGAGAGGGCCCGGGGAGCTGTTTTTT

V gene: TRBV6-6
clone size: .
CDR3 length: 15
D gene: TRBD1
J gene: TRBJ2-7
CDR3 protein: CASSSPGQGASEQYF
CDR3 DNA: TGTGCCAGCAGTTCGCCGGGACAGGGGGCAAGCGAGCAGTACTTC

V gene: TRBV6-5
clone size: .
CDR3 length: 12
D gene: .
J gene: TRBJ2-1
CDR3 protein: CAIRGIGNEQFF
CDR3 DNA: TGTGCTATAAGGGGTATCGGGAATGAGCAGTTCTTC

V gene: TRBV5-4
clone size: .
CDR3 length: 15
D gene: .
J gene: TRBJ2-5
CDR3 protein: CASSLEVAAQETQYF
CDR3 DNA: TGTGCCAGCAGCTTGGAGGTAGCCGCTCAAGAGACCCAGTACTTC

V gene: TRBV7-9
clone size: .
CDR3 length: 15
D gene: .
J gene: TRBJ2-7
CDR3 protein: CASSSQDTYSYEQYF
CDR3 DNA: TGTGCCAGCAGCTCCCAGGACACTTACTCCTACGAGCAGTACTTC

V gene: TRBV9
clone size: .
CDR3 length: 16
D gene: TRBD1
J gene: TRBJ1-2
CDR3 protein: CASSTPFKDRGLDYTF
CDR3 DNA: TGTGCCAGCAGCACCCCCTTCAAGGACAGGGGGTTGGACTACACCTTC

V gene: TRBV27
clone size: .
CDR3 length: 14
D gene: .
J gene: TRBJ1-6
CDR3 protein: CASRKGLDNSPLHF
CDR3 DNA: TGTGCCAGCAGAAAGGGACTGGACAATTCACCCCTCCACTTT

V gene: TRBV20-1
clone size: .
CDR3 length: 15
D gene: .
J gene: TRBJ1-1
CDR3 protein: CSASPPRGAGAEAFF
CDR3 DNA: TGCAGTGCTAGTCCACCCCGGGGCGCCGGGGCTGAAGCTTTCTTT

V gene: TRBV7-2
clone size: .
CDR3 length: 18
D gene: TRBD1
J gene: TRBJ2-1
CDR3 protein: CASSLKFDTGVSYNEQFF
CDR3 DNA: TGTGCCAGCAGCTTGAAATTCGATACAGGGGTATCCTACAATGAGCAGTTCTTC

V gene: TRBV27
clone size: .
CDR3 length: 13
D gene: TRBD1
J gene: TRBJ2-3
CDR3 protein: CASSLGQTGREYF
CDR3 DNA: TGTGCCAGCAGTTTGGGGCAGACAGGGCGGGAGTATTTT

V gene: TRBV10-3
clone size: .
CDR3 length: 16
D gene: TRBD2
J gene: TRBJ2-1
CDR3 protein: CAISVAGTSGYNEQFF
CDR3 DNA: TGTGCCATCAGTGTCGCGGGGACTAGCGGTTACAATGAGCAGTTCTTC

V gene: TRBV18
clone size: .
CDR3 length: 14
D gene: .
J gene: TRBJ2-2
CDR3 protein: CASSLGRNTGELFF
CDR3 DNA: TGTGCCAGCTCTCTGGGGCGGAACACCGGGGAGCTGTTTTTT

V gene: TRBV30
clone size: .
CDR3 length: 14
D gene: TRBD2
J gene: TRBJ2-3
CDR3 protein: CAWRFIAGTDTQYF
CDR3 DNA: TGTGCCTGGAGGTTTATAGCGGGGACAGATACGCAGTATTTT

V gene: TRBV6-1
clone size: .
CDR3 length: 12
D gene: .
J gene: TRBJ1-5
CDR3 protein: CASSDGDQPQHF
CDR3 DNA: TGTGCCAGCAGTGACGGGGATCAGCCCCAGCATTTT

V gene: TRBV11-2
clone size: few
CDR3 length: 16
D gene: .
J gene: TRBJ1-4
CDR3 protein: CASSSPRQAREEKLFF
CDR3 DNA: TGTGCCAGCAGCTCCCCCCGACAGGCTAGGGAGGAAAAACTGTTTTTT